The T cell receptor (beta chain) described here comes from a study of Ad26.COV2.S vaccination and SARS-CoV-2 variants. Overall study results and limits: Spike-specific responses of CD8+ and CD4+ T cells were reported to display substantial breadth after vaccination. It is possible that the TCR breadth and depth analyses underestimated the total T cell responses.

For this clone: What it binds is unknown.

The protocol was immunoSEQ multiplex PCR, while the TCRdb copy is restricted to in-frame clones and leaves out a portion. This sample has 430,000 or so clones, with 90% found just once. Sample treatment: over 15 received Ad26.COV2.S at low or high dose, single or two shots; roughly five received placebo; per-sample allocation not given. Sampling was performed 63 days after the first vaccine or placebo injection. V shed 4 bases and J shed 1 base, with 5 bases lying between them. This CDR3 is 12 amino acids long. The germline V gene has CDR1 SGHRS and CDR2 YFSETQ. The rearrangement uses TRBV5-1 and TRBJ2-5; D ambiguous. The sample was peripheral blood, taken in a trial of Ad26.COV2.S vaccine versus placebo. This receptor was taken from a person between 18 and 60 years old who received the Ad26.COV2.S COVID-19 vaccine or a placebo. CDR3 in amino acids: CASSLPQETQYF. DNA for the CDR3: TGCGCCAGCAGCCTTCCCCAAGAGACCCAGTACTTC.